The subject of this entry is one T cell receptor (beta chain). The sample originates from a study of blood T cell repertoires in COVID-19. As processed by the authors: Amplification of reference gene primers provided the estimated nucleated cell counts. Only in-frame clones appear in the TCRdb table, and some are missing; sequencing was by immunoSEQ multiplex PCR. The V and J calls and clone size are taken from that table; D and trimming were inferred from the DNA. The sample has 120,000 to 150,000 clones, around 90% seen once. Exposed volunteers were people who met a COVID-19 case within 2 weeks before study entry. Sequenced: PBMCs or T cells enriched from blood (not recorded which). The source is a woman aged 40 to 50 who had been exposed to COVID-19.

CDR3 nucleotides: TGCGCCAGCAGCCAAGGGGAGAATAATTCACCCCTCCACTTT. It yields the protein CASSQGENNSPLHF. The rearrangement joins TRBV4-1 to TRBJ1-6; no clear D gene. Germline CDR1 and CDR2: MGHRA and YSYEKL. The CDR3 length is 14 residues. The ends were cut back, 1 base at V and 5 bases at J, with 6 bases in the middle.